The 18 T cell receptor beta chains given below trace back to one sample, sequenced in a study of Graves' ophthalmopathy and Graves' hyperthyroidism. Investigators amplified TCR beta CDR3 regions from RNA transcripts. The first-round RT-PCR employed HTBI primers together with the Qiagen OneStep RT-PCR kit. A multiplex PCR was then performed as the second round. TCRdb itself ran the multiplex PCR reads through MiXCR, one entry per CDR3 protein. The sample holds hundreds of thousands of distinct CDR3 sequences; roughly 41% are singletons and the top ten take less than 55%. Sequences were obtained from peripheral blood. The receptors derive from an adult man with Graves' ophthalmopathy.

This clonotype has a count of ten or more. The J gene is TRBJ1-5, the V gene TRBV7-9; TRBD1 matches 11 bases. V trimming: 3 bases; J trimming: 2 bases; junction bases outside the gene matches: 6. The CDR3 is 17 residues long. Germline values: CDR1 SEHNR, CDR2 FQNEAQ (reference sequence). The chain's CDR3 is CASSFGQGAGGNQPQHF. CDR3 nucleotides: TGTGCCAGCAGCTTCGGACAGGGGGCTGGAGGCAATCAGCCCCAGCATTTT. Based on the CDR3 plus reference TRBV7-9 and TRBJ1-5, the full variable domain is DTGVSQNPRHKITKRGQNVTFRCDPISEHNRLYWYRQTLGQGPEFLTYFQNEAQLEKSRLLSDRFSAERPKGSFSTLEIQRTEQGDSAMYLCASSFGQGAGGNQPQHFGDGTRLSIL.

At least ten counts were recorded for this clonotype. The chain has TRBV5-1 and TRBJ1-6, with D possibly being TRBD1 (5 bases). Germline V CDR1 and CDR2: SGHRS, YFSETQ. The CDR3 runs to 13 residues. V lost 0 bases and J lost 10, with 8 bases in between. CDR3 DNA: TGCGCCAGCAGCTTGGGCAGGGACTCACCCCTCCACTTT. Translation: CASSLGRDSPLHF.

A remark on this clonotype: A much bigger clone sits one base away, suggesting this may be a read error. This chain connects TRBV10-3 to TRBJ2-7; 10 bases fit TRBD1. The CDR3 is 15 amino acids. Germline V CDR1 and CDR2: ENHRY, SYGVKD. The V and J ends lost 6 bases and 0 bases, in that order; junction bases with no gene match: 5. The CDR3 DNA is TGTGCCATCAGACGGACAGGGGGTAACTCCTACGAGCAGTACTTC. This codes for CAIRRTGGNSYEQYF.

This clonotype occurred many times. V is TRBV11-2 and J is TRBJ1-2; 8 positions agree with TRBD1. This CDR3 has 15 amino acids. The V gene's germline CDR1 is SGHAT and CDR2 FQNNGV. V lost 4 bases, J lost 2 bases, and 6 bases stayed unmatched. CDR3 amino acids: CASSSTWTGNYGYTF. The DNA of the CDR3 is TGTGCCAGCAGCTCCACCTGGACAGGGAACTATGGCTACACCTTC.

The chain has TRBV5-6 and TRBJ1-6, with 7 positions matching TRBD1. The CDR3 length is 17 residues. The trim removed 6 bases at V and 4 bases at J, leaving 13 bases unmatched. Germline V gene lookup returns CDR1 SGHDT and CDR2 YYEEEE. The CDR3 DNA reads TGTGCCAGCACTTTTGGGGGGACAGCGTCATATAATTCACCCCTCCACTTT. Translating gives CASTFGGTASYNSPLHF.

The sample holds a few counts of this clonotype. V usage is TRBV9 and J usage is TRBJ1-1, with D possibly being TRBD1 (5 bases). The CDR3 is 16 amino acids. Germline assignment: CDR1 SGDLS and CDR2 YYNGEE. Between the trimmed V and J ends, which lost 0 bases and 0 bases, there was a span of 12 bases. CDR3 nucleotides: TGTGCCAGCAGCGTAGCTCCCGCAGGGATGAACACTGAAGCTTTCTTT. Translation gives CASSVAPAGMNTEAFF.

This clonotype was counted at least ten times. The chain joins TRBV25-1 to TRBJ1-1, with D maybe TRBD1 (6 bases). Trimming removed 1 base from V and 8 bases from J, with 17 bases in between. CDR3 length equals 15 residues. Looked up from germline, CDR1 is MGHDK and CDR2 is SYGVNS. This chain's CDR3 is CASSEWRGAKVEAFF. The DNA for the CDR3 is TGTGCCAGCAGTGAATGGAGGGGGGCGAAGGTCGAAGCTTTCTTT.

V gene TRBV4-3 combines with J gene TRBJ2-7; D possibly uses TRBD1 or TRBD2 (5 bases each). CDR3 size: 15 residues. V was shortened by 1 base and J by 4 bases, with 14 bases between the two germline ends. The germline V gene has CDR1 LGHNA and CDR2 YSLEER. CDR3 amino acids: CASSQGAGAKYEQYF. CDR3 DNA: TGCGCCAGCAGCCAAGGGGCCGGGGCCAAGTACGAGCAGTACTTC.

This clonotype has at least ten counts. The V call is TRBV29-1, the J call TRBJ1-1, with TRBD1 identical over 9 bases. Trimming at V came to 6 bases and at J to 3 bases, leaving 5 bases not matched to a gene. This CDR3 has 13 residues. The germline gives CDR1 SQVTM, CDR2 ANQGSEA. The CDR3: CSVRTGVHTEAFF. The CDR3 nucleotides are TGCAGCGTAAGGACAGGGGTTCACACTGAAGCTTTCTTT.

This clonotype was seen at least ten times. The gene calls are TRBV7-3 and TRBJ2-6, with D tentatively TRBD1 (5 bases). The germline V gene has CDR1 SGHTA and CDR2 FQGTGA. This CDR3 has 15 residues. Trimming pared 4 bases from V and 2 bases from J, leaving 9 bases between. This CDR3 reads CASSSRVAGANVLTF. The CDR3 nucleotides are TGTGCCAGCAGCTCCAGGGTGGCTGGGGCCAACGTCCTGACTTTC.

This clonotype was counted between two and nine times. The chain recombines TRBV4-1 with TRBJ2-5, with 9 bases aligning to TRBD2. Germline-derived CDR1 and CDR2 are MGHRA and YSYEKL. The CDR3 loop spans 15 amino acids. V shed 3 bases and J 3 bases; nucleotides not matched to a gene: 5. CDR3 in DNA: TGCGCCAGCAGCCATGCCGGGACTAGCAAAGAGACCCAGTACTTC. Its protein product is CASSHAGTSKETQYF.

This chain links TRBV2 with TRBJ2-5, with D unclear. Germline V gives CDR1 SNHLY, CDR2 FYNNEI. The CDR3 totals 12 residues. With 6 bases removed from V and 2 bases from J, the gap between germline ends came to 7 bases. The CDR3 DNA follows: TGTGCCAGCAGGCACAGACAAGAGACCCAGTACTTC. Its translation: CASRHRQETQYF.

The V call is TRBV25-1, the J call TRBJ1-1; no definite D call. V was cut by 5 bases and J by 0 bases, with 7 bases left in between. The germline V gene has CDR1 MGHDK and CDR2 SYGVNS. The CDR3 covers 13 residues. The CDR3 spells CASSIHMNTEAFF. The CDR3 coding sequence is TGTGCCAGCAGTATCCACATGAACACTGAAGCTTTCTTT.

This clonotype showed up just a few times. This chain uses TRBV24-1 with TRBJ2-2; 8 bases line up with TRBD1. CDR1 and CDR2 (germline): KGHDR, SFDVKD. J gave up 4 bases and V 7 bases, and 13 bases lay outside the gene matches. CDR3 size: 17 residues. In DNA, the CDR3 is TGTGCCACCAGCCCATTTGGACAGGGACCGGTCACCGGGGAGCTGTTTTTT. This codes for CATSPFGQGPVTGELFF.

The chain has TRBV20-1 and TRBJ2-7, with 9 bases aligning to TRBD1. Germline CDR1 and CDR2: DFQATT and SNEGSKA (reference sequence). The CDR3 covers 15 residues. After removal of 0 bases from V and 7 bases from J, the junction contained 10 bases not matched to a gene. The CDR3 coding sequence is TGCAGTGCTAGAGATAAGGACAGGGGAACCGGGGAGCAGTACTTC. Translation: CSARDKDRGTGEQYF.

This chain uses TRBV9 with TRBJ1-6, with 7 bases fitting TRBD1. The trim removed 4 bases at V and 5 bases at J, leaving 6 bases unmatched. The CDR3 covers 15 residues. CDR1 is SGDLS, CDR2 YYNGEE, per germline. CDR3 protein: CASSRATGNNSPLHF. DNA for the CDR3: TGTGCCAGCAGCCGCGCGACAGGGAATAATTCACCCCTCCACTTT.

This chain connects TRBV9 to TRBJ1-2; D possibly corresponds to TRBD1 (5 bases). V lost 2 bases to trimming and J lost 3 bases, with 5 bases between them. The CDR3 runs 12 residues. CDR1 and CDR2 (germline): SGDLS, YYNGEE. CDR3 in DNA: TGTGCCAGCAGCGTGGGGCACTATGGCTACACCTTC. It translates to CASSVGHYGYTF.

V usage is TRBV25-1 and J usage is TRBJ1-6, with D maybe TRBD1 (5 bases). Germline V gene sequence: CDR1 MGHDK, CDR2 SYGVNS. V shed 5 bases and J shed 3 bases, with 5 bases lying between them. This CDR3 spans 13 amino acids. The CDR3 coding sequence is TGTGCCAGCAGTACAGGCTATAATTCACCCCTCCACTTT. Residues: CASSTGYNSPLHF.